The table lists the clone carrying this TCR beta chain with many counts. This specimen belongs to a study of regulatory T cells in long-lasting Graves disease. Time point here: persistent/refractory GD, antithyroid drugs over 5 years with positive TRAb. There was RNA extracted from PBMCs, and the TCR library was made from it. Building the TCR beta libraries relied on iRepertoire HTBI primers, and CDR3 regions underwent Arm-PCR. TCRdb analysed the multiplex PCR reads with MiXCR anew, one entry per CDR3 protein. The sample lists about 460,000 distinct CDR3 sequences; 22% were seen once. This CDR3 is built from 12 residues. Germline assignment: CDR1 SQVTM and CDR2 ANQGSEA. With 3 bases removed from V and 1 base from J, the gap between germline ends came to 6 bases.

The sequencing used peripheral blood mononuclear cells (PBMCs), collected when the disease was refractory, from a patient treated with antithyroid drugs. This chain links TRBV29-1 with TRBJ1-1; D not certain. This TCR was sampled from a female donor with Graves disease. CDR3 coding DNA: TGCAGCGTTGACCAGCCGAACACTGAAGCTTTCTTT. Translated, it gives CSVDQPNTEAFF.